This T cell receptor (beta chain) was identified in a study of shared clonotypes between healthy human individuals. There are many counts of this clone. Germline values: CDR1 SGHRS, CDR2 YFSETQ. The CDR3 extends over 13 amino acids. J gave up 6 bases and V 5 bases, and 4 bases lay outside the gene matches. Spread over ten immunoSEQ deep assay plates, unsorted PBMC DNA underwent sequencing. Profiled with immunoSEQ multiplex PCR; TCRdb holds only in-frame clones, not every one. The sample lists around 500,000 clones; around 79% were seen once. Each sample came from a Caucasian adult donor living in Nashville, Tennessee.

This TCR was sampled from a woman in her thirties or forties in good health. Some clones in this sample may be carry-over from other donors' samples. The sequenced sample was PBMCs. The chain has TRBV5-1 and TRBJ1-4, with TRBD1 identical over 7 bases. The DNA of the CDR3 is TGCGCCAGCAGGGACGGGACAGATGAAAAACTGTTTTTT. It translates to CASRDGTDEKLFF.